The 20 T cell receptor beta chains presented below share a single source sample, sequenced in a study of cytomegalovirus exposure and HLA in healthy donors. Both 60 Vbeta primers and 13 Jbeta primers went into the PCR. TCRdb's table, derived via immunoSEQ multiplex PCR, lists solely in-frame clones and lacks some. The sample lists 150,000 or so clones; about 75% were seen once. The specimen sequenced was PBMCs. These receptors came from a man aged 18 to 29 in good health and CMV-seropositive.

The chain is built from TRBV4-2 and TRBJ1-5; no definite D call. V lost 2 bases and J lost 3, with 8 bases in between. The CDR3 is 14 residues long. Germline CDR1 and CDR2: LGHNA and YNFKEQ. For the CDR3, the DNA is TGTGCCAGCAGCCAAACCGGGAACAATCAGCCCCAGCATTTT. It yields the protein CASSQTGNNQPQHF.

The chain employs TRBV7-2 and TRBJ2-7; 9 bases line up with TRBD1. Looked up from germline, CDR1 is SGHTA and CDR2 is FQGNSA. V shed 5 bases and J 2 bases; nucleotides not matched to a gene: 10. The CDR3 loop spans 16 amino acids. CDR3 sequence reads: CASSGYGTGSPYEQYF. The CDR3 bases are TGTGCCAGCAGCGGATACGGGACAGGGTCCCCCTACGAGCAGTACTTC.

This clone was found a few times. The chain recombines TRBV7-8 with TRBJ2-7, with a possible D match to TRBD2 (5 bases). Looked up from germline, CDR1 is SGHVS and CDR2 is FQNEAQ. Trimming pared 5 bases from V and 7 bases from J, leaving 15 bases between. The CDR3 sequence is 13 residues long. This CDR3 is CASSPSRDREQYF. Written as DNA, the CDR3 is TGTGCCAGCAGCCCGAGCCGGGATAGGGAGCAGTACTTC.

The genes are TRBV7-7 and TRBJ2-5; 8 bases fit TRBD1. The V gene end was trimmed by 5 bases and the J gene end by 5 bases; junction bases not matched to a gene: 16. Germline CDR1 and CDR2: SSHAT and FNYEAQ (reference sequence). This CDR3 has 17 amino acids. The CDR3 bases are TGTGCCAGCAGCCATTCGTCAGGGACAGGCCCAATGGAGACCCAGTACTTC. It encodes CASSHSSGTGPMETQYF.

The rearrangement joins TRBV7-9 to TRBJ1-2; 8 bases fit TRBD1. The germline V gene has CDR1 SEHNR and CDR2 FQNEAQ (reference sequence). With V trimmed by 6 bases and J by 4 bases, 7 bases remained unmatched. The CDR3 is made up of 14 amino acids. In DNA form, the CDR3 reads TGTGCCAGCAGTTATGGACAGGGAGGCTATGGCTACACCTTC. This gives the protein CASSYGQGGYGYTF.

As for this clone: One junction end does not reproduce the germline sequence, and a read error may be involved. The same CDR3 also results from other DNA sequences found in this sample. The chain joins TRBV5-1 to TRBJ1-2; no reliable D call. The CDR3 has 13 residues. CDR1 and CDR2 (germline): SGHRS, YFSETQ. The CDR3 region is CASRRETNYGYTF. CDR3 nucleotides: TGCGCCAGCAGACGAGAAACTAACTACGGCTACACCTTC. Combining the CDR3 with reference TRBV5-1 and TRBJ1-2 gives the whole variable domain KAGVTQTPRYLIKTRGQQVTLSCSPISGHRSVSWYQQTPGQGLQFLFEYFSETQRNKGNFPGRFSGRQFSNSRSEMNVSTLELGDSALYLCASRRETNYGYTFGSGTRLTVV.

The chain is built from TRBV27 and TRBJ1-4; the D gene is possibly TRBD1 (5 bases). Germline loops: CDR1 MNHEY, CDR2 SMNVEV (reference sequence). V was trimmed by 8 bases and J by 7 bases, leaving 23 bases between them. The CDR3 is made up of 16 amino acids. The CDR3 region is CASQTRGSGSGEKLFF. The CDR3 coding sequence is TGTGCCAGCCAGACCCGGGGGAGTGGTTCGGGTGAAAAACTGTTTTTT.

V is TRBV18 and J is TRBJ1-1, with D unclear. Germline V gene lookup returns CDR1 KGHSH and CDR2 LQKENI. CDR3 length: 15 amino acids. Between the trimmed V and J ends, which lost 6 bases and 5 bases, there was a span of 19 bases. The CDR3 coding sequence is TGTGCCAGCTCGCCAATAGGATGGGGAGTGACTGAAGCTTTCTTT. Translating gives CASSPIGWGVTEAFF.

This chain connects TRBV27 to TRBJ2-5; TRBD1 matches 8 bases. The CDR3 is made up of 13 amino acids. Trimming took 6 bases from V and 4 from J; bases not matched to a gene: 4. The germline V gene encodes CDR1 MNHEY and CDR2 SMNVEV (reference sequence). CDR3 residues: CASRRDRTETQYF. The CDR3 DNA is TGTGCCAGCAGGCGGGACAGGACAGAGACCCAGTACTTC.

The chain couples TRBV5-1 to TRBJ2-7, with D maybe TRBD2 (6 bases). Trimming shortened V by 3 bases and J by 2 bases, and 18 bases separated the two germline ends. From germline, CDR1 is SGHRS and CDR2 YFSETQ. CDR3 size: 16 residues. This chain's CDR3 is CASSSEGGERTYEQYF. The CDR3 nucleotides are TGCGCCAGCAGCTCCGAGGGCGGGGAGAGAACCTACGAGCAGTACTTC.

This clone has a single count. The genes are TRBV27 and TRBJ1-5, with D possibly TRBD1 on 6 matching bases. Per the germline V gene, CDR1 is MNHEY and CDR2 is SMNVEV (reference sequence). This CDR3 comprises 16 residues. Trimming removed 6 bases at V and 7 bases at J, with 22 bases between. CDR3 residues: CASSHQGGARGQPQHF. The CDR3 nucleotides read TGTGCCAGCAGCCATCAAGGTGGGGCTAGGGGGCAGCCCCAGCATTTT.

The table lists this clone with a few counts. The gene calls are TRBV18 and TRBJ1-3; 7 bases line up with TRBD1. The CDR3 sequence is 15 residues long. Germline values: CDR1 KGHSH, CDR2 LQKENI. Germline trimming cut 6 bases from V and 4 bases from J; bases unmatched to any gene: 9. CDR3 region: CASSRGGQVGNTIYF. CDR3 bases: TGTGCCAGCTCCCGGGGCGGACAGGTGGGAAACACCATATATTTT.

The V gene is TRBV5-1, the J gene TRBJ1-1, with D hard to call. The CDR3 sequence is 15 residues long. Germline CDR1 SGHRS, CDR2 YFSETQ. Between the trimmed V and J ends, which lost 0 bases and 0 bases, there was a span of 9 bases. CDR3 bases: TGCGCCAGCAGCTTGGAAGCTGTTGTGAACACTGAAGCTTTCTTT. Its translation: CASSLEAVVNTEAFF.

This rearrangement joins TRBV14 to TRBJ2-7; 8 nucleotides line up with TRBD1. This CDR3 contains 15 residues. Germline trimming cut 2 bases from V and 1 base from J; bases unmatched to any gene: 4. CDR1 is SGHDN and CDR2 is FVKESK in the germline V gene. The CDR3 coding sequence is TGTGCCAGCAGCCAACCTGGACAGGGTTCCTACGAGCAGTACTTC. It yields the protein CASSQPGQGSYEQYF.

CDR3 nucleotide sequence: TGTGCCAGCAGCTTAGAGGTCTCAGCGGGAGTAGGGGGAGATACGCAGTATTTT. Translated, it gives CASSLEVSAGVGGDTQYF. The chain is built from TRBV7-7 and TRBJ2-3; 8 nucleotides align to TRBD2. Germline CDR1 is SSHAT and CDR2 is FNYEAQ (reference sequence). The CDR3 covers 18 residues. V shed 1 base and J 5 bases; nucleotides not matched to a gene: 14.

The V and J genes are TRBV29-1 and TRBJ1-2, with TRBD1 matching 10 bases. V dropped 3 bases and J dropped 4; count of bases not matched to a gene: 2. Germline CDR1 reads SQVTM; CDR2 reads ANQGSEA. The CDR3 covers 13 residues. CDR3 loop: CSVEGQGSYGYTF. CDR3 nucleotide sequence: TGCAGCGTTGAGGGACAGGGGAGCTATGGCTACACCTTC.

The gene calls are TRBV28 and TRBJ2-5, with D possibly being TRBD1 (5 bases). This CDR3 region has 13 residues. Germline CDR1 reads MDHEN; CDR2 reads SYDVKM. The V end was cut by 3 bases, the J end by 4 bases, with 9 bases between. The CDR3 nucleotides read TGTGCCAGCAGTTTGGGTGACAGAGAGACCCAGTACTTC. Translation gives CASSLGDRETQYF.

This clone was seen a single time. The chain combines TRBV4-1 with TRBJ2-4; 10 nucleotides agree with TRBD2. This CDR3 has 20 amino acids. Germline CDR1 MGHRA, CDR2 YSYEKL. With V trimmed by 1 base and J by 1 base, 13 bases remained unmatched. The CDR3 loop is CASSQGTSGDRIGAKNIQYF. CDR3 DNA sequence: TGCGCCAGCAGCCAAGGGACTAGCGGTGACAGAATAGGGGCCAAAAACATTCAGTACTTC.

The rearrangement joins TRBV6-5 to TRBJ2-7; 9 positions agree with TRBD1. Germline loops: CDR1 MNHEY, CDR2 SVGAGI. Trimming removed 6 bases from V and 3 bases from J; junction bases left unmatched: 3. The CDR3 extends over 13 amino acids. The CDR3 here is CASSLDRGYEQYF. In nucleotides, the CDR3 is TGTGCCAGCAGCCTGGACAGGGGCTACGAGCAGTACTTC.

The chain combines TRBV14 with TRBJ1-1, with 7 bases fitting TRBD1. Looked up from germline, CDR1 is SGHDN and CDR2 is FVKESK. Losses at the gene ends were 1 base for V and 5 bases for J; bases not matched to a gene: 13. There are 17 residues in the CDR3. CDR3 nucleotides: TGTGCCAGCAGCCAAGGGTGGGCAGGGGGTTGGGTGACTGAAGCTTTCTTT. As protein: CASSQGWAGGWVTEAFF.